These T cell receptor beta chains were read from a single sample in a study of radiotherapy plus CTLA-4 blockade in lung cancer. TCRdb's copy holds only in-frame clones and misses some; the assay was immunoSEQ multiplex PCR. The profile shows fewer than 70,000 clones, around three quarters of them singletons. The sample consisted of peripheral blood, taken from a patient treated with radiotherapy plus ipilimumab. The receptors derive from a human donor with non-small cell lung cancer who had a complete response to radiotherapy plus ipilimumab. CDR3s include the opening cysteine and the closing phenylalanine or tryptophan. Clone size is stated in some rows and not others, as once, few, many or a class when expanded.

J gene	clone size	V gene	CDR3 protein
TRBJ1-5	few	TRBV7-8	CASSRSTGQYSNQPQHF
TRBJ1-1	NA	TRBV19	CASSNRGTGATEAFF
TRBJ2-2	NA	TRBV28	CASSLLGANTGELFF
TRBJ2-3	few	TRBV28	CASKYTDTQYF
TRBJ2-5	NA	TRBV25-1	CASSLAGWETQYF
TRBJ2-5	NA	TRBV2	CASSFTGDQETQYF
TRBJ1-4	NA	TRBV30	CAWGQGARVGEKLFF
TRBJ2-1	few	TRBV5-1	CASSLEGAATYNEQFF
TRBJ2-5	NA	TRBV7-2	CASSLVSGPGETQYF
TRBJ2-3	NA	TRBV28	CASSDPLAGSTDTQYF
TRBJ1-2	NA	TRBV4-1	CASSQDQRGARYDGYTF
TRBJ2-4	NA	TRBV5-1	CASSLSSQGNIQYF
TRBJ2-5	NA	TRBV27	CASSPAGTFRQETQYF
TRBJ1-1	NA	TRBV19	CASMVGQGNTEAFF
TRBJ2-1	NA	TRBV18	CASFRDRANNEQFF
TRBJ1-1	NA	TRBV7-9	CASSISGAPPEAFF
TRBJ2-3	NA	TRBV6-5	CASTQYRGPTDTQYF
TRBJ2-2	NA	TRBV11-3	CASSQASGSSGELFF
TRBJ1-6	NA	TRBV18	CASSQGTGTGNSPLHF
TRBJ1-1	NA	TRBV30	CAWSRPGLGAFF
TRBJ2-1	NA	TRBV10-1	CASSEGTSGSLSRRSYNEQFF
TRBJ1-6	NA	TRBV5-1	CASSFGSSNSPLHF
TRBJ2-1	NA	TRBV19	CASSRGSGSDEQFF
NA	NA	TRBV4-3	CASSQDQVGTGAYEQYF
TRBJ2-5	NA	TRBV7-2	CASSLETGKTQYF